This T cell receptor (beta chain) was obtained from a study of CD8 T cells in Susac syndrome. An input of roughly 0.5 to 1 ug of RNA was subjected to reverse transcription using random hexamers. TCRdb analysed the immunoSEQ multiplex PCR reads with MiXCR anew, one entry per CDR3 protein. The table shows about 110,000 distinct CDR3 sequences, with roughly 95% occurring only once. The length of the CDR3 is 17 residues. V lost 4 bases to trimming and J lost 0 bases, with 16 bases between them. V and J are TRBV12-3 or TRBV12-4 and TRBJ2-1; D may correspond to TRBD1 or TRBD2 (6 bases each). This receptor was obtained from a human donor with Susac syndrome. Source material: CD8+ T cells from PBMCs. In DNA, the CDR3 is TGTGCCAGCAGTTCCAGGGGAGCGGGTTCCTCCTACAATGAGCAGTTCTTC. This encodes CASSSRGAGSSYNEQFF.